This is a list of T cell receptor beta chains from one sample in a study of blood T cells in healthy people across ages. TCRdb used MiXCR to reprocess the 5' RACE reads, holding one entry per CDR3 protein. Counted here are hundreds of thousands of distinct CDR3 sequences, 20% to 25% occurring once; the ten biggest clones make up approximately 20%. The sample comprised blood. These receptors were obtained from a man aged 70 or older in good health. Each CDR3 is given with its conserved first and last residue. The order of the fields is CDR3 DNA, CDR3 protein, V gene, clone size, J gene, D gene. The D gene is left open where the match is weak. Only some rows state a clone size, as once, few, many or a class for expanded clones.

DNA: TGTGCCAGCAGTTTAAATCAGCCCCAAGAGACCCAGTACTTC
CDR3: CASSLNQPQETQYF
V: TRBV12-3/TRBV12-4
size: few
J: TRBJ2-5
D: .

DNA: TGTGCCAGCAGTGAAGTGGTGGCATCCTCCCTAGGGCAGTACTTC
CDR3: CASSEVVASSLGQYF
V: TRBV6-1
size: few
J: TRBJ2-7
D: .

DNA: TGTGCCAGCAGCTTAGGAGGCGGGATCGATCAGCCCCAGCATTTT
CDR3: CASSLGGGIDQPQHF
V: TRBV11-3
size: few
J: TRBJ1-5
D: .

DNA: TGCAGTGCCACTCCTCACGAGCAGTACTTC
CDR3: CSATPHEQYF
V: TRBV20-1
size: few
J: TRBJ2-7
D: .

DNA: TGCGCCAGCAGCTTGGACGCAGCGAACACCGGGGAGCTGTTTTTT
CDR3: CASSLDAANTGELFF
V: TRBV5-1
size: many
J: TRBJ2-2
D: .

DNA: TGTGCCAGCACCCAAAGCGTCTTAGGCACTGAAGCTTTCTTT
CDR3: CASTQSVLGTEAFF
V: TRBV6-2/TRBV6-3
size: .
J: TRBJ1-1
D: .

DNA: TGTGCCAGCTCACCAAACCGGGACAGACTATACAATGAGCAGTTCTTC
CDR3: CASSPNRDRLYNEQFF
V: TRBV18
size: .
J: TRBJ2-1
D: TRBD1

DNA: TGTGCCAGCAGTTACCGGGAAGGGGGCACAGATACGCAGTATTTT
CDR3: CASSYREGGTDTQYF
V: TRBV6-6
size: .
J: TRBJ2-3
D: .

DNA: TGCGCCAGCAGCCAAGAAGGGGGGGCGATTCCGGATGAGCAGTTCTTC
CDR3: CASSQEGGAIPDEQFF
V: TRBV4-1
size: few
J: TRBJ2-1
D: .

DNA: TGTGCCAGCTCAAAAGGACAGGGAGGGACAGATACGCAGTATTTT
CDR3: CASSKGQGGTDTQYF
V: TRBV18
size: .
J: TRBJ2-3
D: .

DNA: TGCGCCAGCGGCCGGGACAGGGAAGTTGATGGCTACACCTTC
CDR3: CASGRDREVDGYTF
V: TRBV5-1
size: .
J: TRBJ1-2
D: TRBD1

DNA: TGTGCCAGCTACTCTGGGGCCAACGTCCTGACTTTC
CDR3: CASYSGANVLTF
V: TRBV6-6
size: few
J: TRBJ2-6
D: .

DNA: TGCAGTGCAGTAGTGAGAGGTGCGGATACGCAGTATTTT
CDR3: CSAVVRGADTQYF
V: TRBV20-1
size: .
J: TRBJ2-3
D: .

DNA: TGTGCCAGCAGTCCTCGTAGTTACACCGGGGAGCTGTTTTTT
CDR3: CASSPRSYTGELFF
V: TRBV27
size: few
J: TRBJ2-2
D: .

DNA: TGTGCCAGCAGCTCAAGAGGCTTGGACAGGGGTTCCTACGAGCAGTACTTC
CDR3: CASSSRGLDRGSYEQYF
V: TRBV7-6
size: few
J: TRBJ2-7
D: TRBD1

DNA: TGCAGTGCTAGCACTCTAGGGGGAGGACCAGATACGCAGTATTTT
CDR3: CSASTLGGGPDTQYF
V: TRBV20-1
size: few
J: TRBJ2-3
D: .

DNA: TGTGCCAGCCCAGGGGCGAGAGAGACCCAGTACTTC
CDR3: CASPGARETQYF
V: TRBV2
size: .
J: TRBJ2-5
D: .

DNA: TGTGCCAGCAGGACAGACAGGGTCACCGGGGAGCTGTTTTTT
CDR3: CASRTDRVTGELFF
V: TRBV2
size: .
J: TRBJ2-2
D: TRBD1

DNA: TGTGCTAGTGCTTGGGGAGAGGTTGGGGCCAAAAACATTCAGTACTTC
CDR3: CASAWGEVGAKNIQYF
V: TRBV12-5
size: few
J: TRBJ2-4
D: .

DNA: TGCAGTGCTAAGCAGGGGGGGACAGCCCGCAACGAGCAGTACTTC
CDR3: CSAKQGGTARNEQYF
V: TRBV20-1
size: few
J: TRBJ2-7
D: .

DNA: TGTGCCAGCAGCGTAGCCGCCAATGAGCAGTTCTTC
CDR3: CASSVAANEQFF
V: TRBV9
size: .
J: TRBJ2-1
D: .

DNA: TGTGCCAGCAGTGAACCGGGACAGGGAAGCTACGAGCAGTACTTC
CDR3: CASSEPGQGSYEQYF
V: TRBV12-3/TRBV12-4
size: few
J: TRBJ2-7
D: TRBD1

DNA: TGTGCCAGCAGCCGTATGGACAGGGGCACTGAAGCTTTCTTT
CDR3: CASSRMDRGTEAFF
V: TRBV3-1
size: few
J: TRBJ1-1
D: TRBD1

DNA: TGTGCCAGCAGCCAGCAGGACGATGGGTATGGCTACACCTTC
CDR3: CASSQQDDGYGYTF
V: TRBV3-1
size: .
J: TRBJ1-2
D: .

DNA: TGCGCCAGCAGCCAAAGTACTAGCGGGAGGGCCATGAACAATGAGCAGTTCTTC
CDR3: CASSQSTSGRAMNNEQFF
V: TRBV4-1
size: .
J: TRBJ2-1
D: TRBD2

DNA: TGTGCCAGTCAATTTCGTGAAGGCAATGAGCAGTTCTTC
CDR3: CASQFREGNEQFF
V: TRBV12-3/TRBV12-4
size: many
J: TRBJ2-1
D: .

DNA: TGCAGTGCCTGGCCGGGAAGGGCGAACACCGGGGAGCTGTTTTTT
CDR3: CSAWPGRANTGELFF
V: TRBV20-1
size: .
J: TRBJ2-2
D: .

DNA: TGTGCCAGCAGCCTAGGGTGGGGAGGCGTCCAAGAGACCCAGTACTTC
CDR3: CASSLGWGGVQETQYF
V: TRBV12-3/TRBV12-4
size: .
J: TRBJ2-5
D: .

DNA: TGCGCCAGCAGCGGGGGTTACCGAACCTTACCCCACAATGAGCAGTTCTTC
CDR3: CASSGGYRTLPHNEQFF
V: TRBV5-1
size: .
J: TRBJ2-1
D: .

DNA: TGTGCCAGCTCATGGACTAGCGGGGGGCGAGCCTACAATGAGCAGTTCTTC
CDR3: CASSWTSGGRAYNEQFF
V: TRBV18
size: .
J: TRBJ2-1
D: TRBD2

DNA: TGTGCCAGCTCACGCGGGGAGTTTCAGGAAAAACTGTTTTTT
CDR3: CASSRGEFQEKLFF
V: TRBV18
size: .
J: TRBJ1-4
D: .

DNA: TGTGCCAGCAGTTTGGGGGGCTTTGAGCAGTTCTTC
CDR3: CASSLGGFEQFF
V: TRBV12-3/TRBV12-4
size: .
J: TRBJ2-1
D: .

DNA: TGTGCCAGCAGCTCCGCTATCGGGCGGGGGAGCTTAAACATTCAGTACTTC
CDR3: CASSSAIGRGSLNIQYF
V: TRBV11-2
size: .
J: TRBJ2-4
D: TRBD2

DNA: TGTGCCAGCAGTCCAAGGGTAGGGGGTGAAGCTTTCTTT
CDR3: CASSPRVGGEAFF
V: TRBV14
size: .
J: TRBJ1-1
D: .

DNA: TGTGCCAGCAGCGTGGGGGTCTCCTATGGCTACACCTTC
CDR3: CASSVGVSYGYTF
V: TRBV5-5
size: few
J: TRBJ1-2
D: .

DNA: TGTGCCAGCAGCTCGGGGGGGGCTAGGGGGAACACTGAAGCTTTCTTT
CDR3: CASSSGGARGNTEAFF
V: TRBV7-3
size: few
J: TRBJ1-1
D: .

DNA: TGTGCCAGCAGTGCAGGGGGCATCAGCAATCAGCCCCAGCATTTT
CDR3: CASSAGGISNQPQHF
V: TRBV2
size: .
J: TRBJ1-5
D: TRBD1

DNA: TGTGCCAGCAGCTCTTCGCCCTCGGGGGATACGCAGTATTTT
CDR3: CASSSSPSGDTQYF
V: TRBV2
size: .
J: TRBJ2-3
D: .

DNA: TGCAGTGCTAGGTTGGGGATTCCCTACGAGCAGTACTTC
CDR3: CSARLGIPYEQYF
V: TRBV20-1
size: .
J: TRBJ2-7
D: .

DNA: TGTGCCAGCAGCCAAGGAGGGACAGGGGCTCGGAGACAGCAGTTCTTC
CDR3: CASSQGGTGARRQQFF
V: TRBV3-1
size: .
J: TRBJ2-1
D: TRBD1

DNA: TGTGCCAGCAGTTGGATGGCGTGGGGTTATTCTCAAACCGGGGAGCTGTTTTTT
CDR3: CASSWMAWGYSQTGELFF
V: TRBV12-3/TRBV12-4
size: .
J: TRBJ2-2
D: .

DNA: TGTGCCAGCAGAAGGGACCCCTACGAGCAGTACTTC
CDR3: CASRRDPYEQYF
V: TRBV27
size: .
J: TRBJ2-7
D: .

DNA: TGCGCCAGCAGCCAAGAGTGGCGGGGAGAGACCCAGTACTTC
CDR3: CASSQEWRGETQYF
V: TRBV4-1
size: .
J: TRBJ2-5
D: .

DNA: TGTGCCAGCAGTTCCGGTCGGGTTAACACTGAAGCTTTCTTT
CDR3: CASSSGRVNTEAFF
V: TRBV6-5
size: few
J: TRBJ1-1
D: .

DNA: TGTGCCAGCAGGACAGGGAGAGCGGATGAAAAACTGTTTTTT
CDR3: CASRTGRADEKLFF
V: TRBV12-3/TRBV12-4
size: .
J: TRBJ1-4
D: TRBD1

DNA: TGCGCTAGCAGCCGGGACAGAGTGATTTTTCAGTACTTC
CDR3: CASSRDRVIFQYF
V: TRBV5-1
size: .
J: TRBJ2-4
D: TRBD1

DNA: TGTGCCAGCAGCTTAGGGGTTGGTGGGGGTCAAGAGACCCAGTACTTC
CDR3: CASSLGVGGGQETQYF
V: TRBV7-2
size: .
J: TRBJ2-5
D: .

DNA: TGTGCCACCAGCACTATAGGGGGCTCGGAGACCCAGTACTTC
CDR3: CATSTIGGSETQYF
V: TRBV15
size: few
J: TRBJ2-5
D: TRBD1

DNA: TGCAGTGCTAGAGGGGGACTGAGCAATCAGCCCCAGCATTTT
CDR3: CSARGGLSNQPQHF
V: TRBV20-1
size: few
J: TRBJ1-5
D: .

DNA: TGTGCCACCAGTGTTGGAGGGGCTGAGACCCAGTACTTC
CDR3: CATSVGGAETQYF
V: TRBV24-1
size: few
J: TRBJ2-5
D: .

DNA: TGTGCCAGCGGTGACTGGGACGAGCCTTACAATGAGCAGTTCTTC
CDR3: CASGDWDEPYNEQFF
V: TRBV3-1
size: few
J: TRBJ2-1
D: .

DNA: TGCAGCATCGGGACAGGGGGCCAAGGCTACACCTTC
CDR3: CSIGTGGQGYTF
V: TRBV29-1
size: .
J: TRBJ1-2
D: TRBD1